A single sample gave rise to the 25 T cell receptor beta chains below, sequenced in a study of PD-L1 blockade in urothelial cancer. As to time point: pretreatment peripheral blood. Libraries were prepared by immunoSEQ multiplex PCR; TCRdb keeps only in-frame clonotypes and omits some of them. The table records about 86,000 clones, 85% to 90% of them present only once. Material: PBMCs, obtained around atezolizumab (anti-PD-L1) treatment. These receptors all stem from a man in his 60s with urothelial cancer.

The chain employs TRBV5-1 and TRBJ2-1; 8 bases agree with TRBD2. V was clipped by 0 bases and J by 13 bases; unmatched bases: 12. CDR1 and CDR2 (germline): SGHRS, YFSETQ. The CDR3 contains 15 residues. The CDR3 nucleotides are TGCGCCAGCAGCTTGGATCTAGCGGGCCCTAGCCAACAGTTCTTC. Protein sequence: CASSLDLAGPSQQFF.

This clone was detected once. The rearrangement joins TRBV2 to TRBJ2-3; possibly TRBD1 for D (5 bases). Germline CDR1 is SNHLY and CDR2 is FYNNEI. This CDR3 is 14 amino acids long. V lost 7 bases, J lost 6 bases, and 17 bases lay in between. Written as DNA, the CDR3 is TGTGCCAGCACCCAAGGGGTAGCTCGGGATACGCAGTATTTT. Its protein product is CASTQGVARDTQYF.

This chain links TRBV25-1 with TRBJ1-2; D ambiguous. The CDR3 runs 18 residues. Germline loops: CDR1 MGHDK, CDR2 SYGVNS. The V end was cut by 2 bases, the J end by 3 bases, with 22 bases between. The CDR3 loop is CASSEMGQVQLGDYGYTF. CDR3 DNA sequence: TGTGCCAGCAGTGAAATGGGTCAGGTCCAACTCGGGGACTATGGCTACACCTTC.

Remarks on this clone: The junction does not match germline at one end; this may be a read error. CDR3 sequence reads: CASSPAETGELFF. CDR3 bases: TGTGCTAGCAGCCCAGCGGAGACCGGGGAGCTGTTTTTT. This rearrangement joins TRBV7-7 to TRBJ2-2; D perhaps matches TRBD2 (5 bases). The CDR3 covers 13 residues. Germline V gene sequence: CDR1 SSHAT, CDR2 FNYEAQ (reference sequence).

This sequence joins TRBV18 and TRBJ2-5; D gene unclear. Germline lookup yields CDR1 KGHSH and CDR2 LQKENI. V was pared by 3 bases and J by 4 bases, with 6 bases between. This CDR3 contains 12 residues. CDR3 residues: CASSPTGETQYF. The CDR3 bases are TGTGCCAGCTCACCCACGGGAGAGACCCAGTACTTC. The variable domain in full, completed from reference TRBV18 and TRBJ2-5, reads NAGVMQNPRHLVRRRGQEARLRCSPMKGHSHVYWYRQLPEEGLKFMVYLQKENIIDESGMPKERFSAEFPKEGPSILRIQQVVRGDSAAYFCASSPTGETQYFGPGTRLLVL.

The rearrangement uses TRBV7-9 and TRBJ2-2; D not resolved. The CDR3 covers 16 residues. V shed 4 bases and J shed 6 bases, with 18 bases lying between them. CDR1 and CDR2 from the germline V gene are SEHNR and FQNEAQ (reference sequence). Here the CDR3 reads CASSSALSWASGELFF. CDR3 nucleotides: TGTGCCAGCAGCTCCGCCCTTAGTTGGGCGTCCGGGGAGCTGTTTTTT.

The chain couples TRBV5-5 to TRBJ1-1; no clear D. The CDR3 is 12 amino acids. Trimming cost V 4 bases and J 8 bases, with 12 bases left between them. Germline assignment: CDR1 SGHKS and CDR2 YYEKEE (reference sequence). The chain's CDR3 is CASSPAVREAFF. The CDR3 bases are TGTGCCAGCAGCCCGGCCGTCAGGGAAGCTTTCTTT.

The chain employs TRBV7-2 and TRBJ2-3; 9 bases are shared with TRBD2. V was pared by 2 bases and J by 6 bases, with 3 bases of the junction left unmatched. The germline gives CDR1 SGHTA, CDR2 FQGNSA. CDR3 length equals 14 residues. This CDR3 reads CASSLRGRVDTQYF. Written as DNA, the CDR3 is TGTGCCAGCAGCTTACGCGGGAGGGTGGATACGCAGTATTTT.

This chain uses TRBV5-4 with TRBJ1-4; D is possibly TRBD1 (6 bases). Trimming cost V 5 bases and J 5 bases, with 16 bases left between them. This CDR3 is 15 amino acids long. The germline V gene has CDR1 SGHNT and CDR2 YYREEE (reference sequence). CDR3: CASSPRGQRNEKLFF. The CDR3, as DNA: TGTGCCAGCAGTCCAAGGGGACAAAGAAATGAAAAACTGTTTTTT.

The chain recombines TRBV27 with TRBJ2-7, with 12 bases aligning to TRBD2. Germline trimming cut 5 bases from V and 3 bases from J; bases unmatched to any gene: 5. Per the germline V gene, CDR1 is MNHEY and CDR2 is SMNVEV (reference sequence). The CDR3 has 15 amino acids. CDR3 bases: TGTGCCAGCAGTAACCGACTAGCGGGAGTCTACGAGCAGTACTTC. It yields the protein CASSNRLAGVYEQYF.

DNA for the CDR3: TGTGCCAGCAGCGTAGGTAGCAGTTCCTACAATGAGCAGTTCTTC. It yields the protein CASSVGSSSYNEQFF. The rearrangement uses TRBV9 and TRBJ2-1; D unresolved. CDR3 length: 15 residues. Trimming cost V 0 bases and J 1 base, with 8 bases left between them. Germline V gene lookup returns CDR1 SGDLS and CDR2 YYNGEE.

Relative to its sample, this clone is medium-sized. The DNA for the CDR3 is TGTGCCAGCACCAGACAGGGTGGAATCTATGGCTACACCTTC. It translates to CASTRQGGIYGYTF. V gene TRBV6-6 combines with J gene TRBJ1-2; the match to TRBD1 covers 7 bases. CDR1 and CDR2 from the germline V gene are MNHNY and SVGAGI (reference sequence). Trimming removed 7 bases from V and 4 bases from J; junction bases left unmatched: 9. This CDR3 is 14 amino acids long.

This clone showed up just once. The chain combines TRBV5-1 with TRBJ1-1, with D perhaps TRBD1 (6 bases). Germline V gene lookup returns CDR1 SGHRS and CDR2 YFSETQ. There are 14 residues in the CDR3. V lost 2 bases and J 4 bases, leaving 12 bases between the germline ends. As DNA, the CDR3 is TGCGCCAGCAGCTTTGATCAGGGGAGCACTGAAGCTTTCTTT. This encodes CASSFDQGSTEAFF.

This chain links TRBV2 with TRBJ1-6; D is unclear. Germline V gene sequence: CDR1 SNHLY, CDR2 FYNNEI. The V end was cut by 7 bases, the J end by 10 bases, with 14 bases between. This CDR3 has 13 residues. CDR3 region: CASNIGLSSPLHF. The CDR3 nucleotides read TGTGCCAGCAACATAGGACTGTCGTCACCCCTCCACTTT.

This chain connects TRBV5-1 to TRBJ1-1; D is perhaps TRBD1 (6 bases). This CDR3 is 14 amino acids long. CDR1 and CDR2 (germline): SGHRS, YFSETQ. V was shortened by 4 bases and J by 3 bases, with 13 bases between the two germline ends. The CDR3 coding sequence is TGCGCCAGCAGCCTGGGGGGACACTACACTGAAGCTTTCTTT. This codes for CASSLGGHYTEAFF. The whole variable domain, filled in from reference TRBV5-1 and TRBJ1-1, reads KAGVTQTPRYLIKTRGQQVTLSCSPISGHRSVSWYQQTPGQGLQFLFEYFSETQRNKGNFPGRFSGRQFSNSRSEMNVSTLELGDSALYLCASSLGGHYTEAFFGQGTRLTVV.

The rearrangement links TRBV7-2 to TRBJ2-2; D might be TRBD2 (5 bases). V was shortened by 5 bases and J by 4 bases, with 17 bases between the two germline ends. The CDR3 length is 16 residues. CDR1 is SGHTA, CDR2 FQGNSA, per germline. This CDR3 is CASSLRSGRRTGELFF. Here the CDR3 DNA reads TGTGCCAGCAGCCTGCGTTCTGGGAGACGCACCGGGGAGCTGTTTTTT. The whole variable domain, remainder taken from reference TRBV7-2 and TRBJ2-2, is GAGVSQSPSNKVTEKGKDVELRCDPISGHTALYWYRQSLGQGLEFLIYFQGNSAPDKSGLPSDRFSAERTGGSVSTLTIQRTQQEDSAVYLCASSLRSGRRTGELFFGEGSRLTVL.

The chain couples TRBV7-3 to TRBJ1-3; D uncertain. V was trimmed by 4 bases and J by 0 bases, leaving 16 bases between them. The CDR3 extends over 17 amino acids. The germline V gene has CDR1 SGHTA and CDR2 FQGTGA. The CDR3 region has the DNA TGTGCCAGCAGCTACCACCATGGTCAGAACTCTGGAAACACCATATATTTT. Its translation is CASSYHHGQNSGNTIYF. Combining the CDR3 with reference TRBV7-3 and TRBJ1-3 gives the whole variable domain GAGVSQTPSNKVTEKGKYVELRCDPISGHTALYWYRQSLGQGPEFLIYFQGTGAADDSGLPNDRFFAVRPEGSVSTLKIQRTERGDSAVYLCASSYHHGQNSGNTIYFGEGSWLTVV.

This clone was recorded only once. Other DNA sequences from this sample encode an identical CDR3 as well. V and J are TRBV9 and TRBJ1-5; D might be TRBD1 (6 bases). This CDR3 is built from 14 residues. Germline V gene data show CDR1 as SGDLS and CDR2 as YYNGEE. The germline V and J ends were trimmed by 3 bases and 2 bases, with 9 bases remaining between them. The CDR3 sequence is CASSAEGGNQPQHF. The DNA for the CDR3 is TGTGCCAGCAGCGCAGAGGGGGGCAATCAGCCCCAGCATTTT.

This rearrangement joins TRBV7-2 to TRBJ1-1, with D tentatively TRBD1 (6 bases). The CDR3 length is 13 residues. Per the germline V gene, CDR1 is SGHTA and CDR2 is FQGNSA. Trimming pared 1 base from V and 7 bases from J, leaving 10 bases between. The CDR3 DNA sequence: TGTGCCAGCAGCTTAGTAGAGGACAGTGAAGCTTTCTTT. It encodes CASSLVEDSEAFF.

The chain links TRBV5-1 to TRBJ1-2; 9 bases fit TRBD1. This CDR3 spans 14 amino acids. With 0 bases clipped from V and 7 bases from J, the junction kept 4 bases outside the gene matches. CDR1 is SGHRS and CDR2 is YFSETQ in the germline V gene. DNA of the CDR3: TGCGCCAGCAGCTTGGGTTCGACAGGGGGTGGCTACACCTTC. It is translated as CASSLGSTGGGYTF.

The chain carries TRBV6-5 and TRBJ2-5; D is unclear. The J call is doubtful: the DNA matches TRBJ2-7 better. The CDR3 is 15 residues long. Germline V CDR1 and CDR2: MNHEY, SVGAGI. The chain's CDR3 is CASSYAAFGTYEQYF. As DNA, the CDR3 is TGTGCCAGCAGTTACGCGGCCTTCGGTACCTACGAGCAGTACTTC.

This clone has just a few counts. The J gene is TRBJ2-7, the V gene TRBV5-1, with TRBD1 identical over 7 bases. Germline V gene data show CDR1 as SGHRS and CDR2 as YFSETQ. CDR3 length: 16 amino acids. V trimming: 3 bases; J trimming: 2 bases; junction bases outside the gene matches: 11. The CDR3 region has the DNA TGCGCCAGCAGCTCCTTTACAGGGGTCGGGCCCTACGAGCAGTACTTC. Translating it yields CASSSFTGVGPYEQYF.

The gene calls are TRBV7-3 and TRBJ2-1; D ambiguous. CDR1 and CDR2 (germline): SGHTA, FQGTGA. Trimming cost V 4 bases and J 0 bases, with 7 bases left between them. This CDR3 comprises 14 residues. The CDR3 reads CASSSPNSYNEQFF. CDR3 bases: TGTGCCAGCAGCTCCCCAAACTCCTACAATGAGCAGTTCTTC.

The genes are TRBV14 and TRBJ1-1; 7 positions match TRBD1. After removal of 4 bases from V and 4 bases from J, the junction contained 6 bases not matched to a gene. The germline gives CDR1 SGHDN, CDR2 FVKESK. CDR3 size: 14 residues. CDR3 region: CASSLDRWGTEAFF. The CDR3 DNA sequence: TGTGCCAGCAGCCTGGACAGGTGGGGCACTGAAGCTTTCTTT. Supplemented by reference TRBV14 and TRBJ1-1, the full variable domain reads EAGVTQFPSHSVIEKGQTVTLRCDPISGHDNLYWYRRVMGKEIKFLLHFVKESKQDESGMPNNRFLAERTGGTYSTLKVQPAELEDSGVYFCASSLDRWGTEAFFGQGTRLTVV.

This rearrangement joins TRBV7-9 to TRBJ2-7, with 8 bases fitting TRBD2. This CDR3 is 17 amino acids long. The V gene end was trimmed by 4 bases and the J gene end by 0 bases; junction bases not matched to a gene: 11. Germline V lookup: CDR1 SEHNR, CDR2 FQNEAQ (reference sequence). As DNA, the CDR3 is TGTGCCAGCAGCTCCCAGCATCTAGCGGGCAGCTCCTACGAGCAGTACTTC. Translating it yields CASSSQHLAGSSYEQYF.